Below, one TCR beta chain is given with its context. What it binds is not known. Ranging in age from roughly 6 to 100, the donors were healthy Caucasian individuals from Russia. Every sample gave at least 5.5 micrograms of total RNA when it was extracted. This specimen comes from a study of blood T cells in healthy people across ages. Primed by a sample-barcoded 5' primer and a J-beta primer mix, a second PCR proceeded for about 7 to 11 cycles. Using its own MiXCR run on the 5' RACE reads, TCRdb lists one record per CDR3 protein. The sample contains about a million distinct CDR3 sequences, approximately 38% of which appear only once. Whole-study results and caveats: In the absence of known donor CMV status, changes in expanded clonotypes were possibly confounded.

With 4 bases clipped from V and 4 bases from J, the junction kept 6 bases outside the gene matches. This CDR3 comprises 15 residues. Per germline, CDR1 SGHTA and CDR2 FQGNSA. This TCR was sampled from a man younger than 35 in good health. V usage is TRBV7-2 and J usage is TRBJ1-1; the match to TRBD1 covers 10 bases. The sequencing input was blood. DNA for the CDR3: TGTGCCAGCAGCTCCGGACAGGGGGGTAGCACTGAAGCTTTCTTT. Translating gives CASSSGQGGSTEAFF.